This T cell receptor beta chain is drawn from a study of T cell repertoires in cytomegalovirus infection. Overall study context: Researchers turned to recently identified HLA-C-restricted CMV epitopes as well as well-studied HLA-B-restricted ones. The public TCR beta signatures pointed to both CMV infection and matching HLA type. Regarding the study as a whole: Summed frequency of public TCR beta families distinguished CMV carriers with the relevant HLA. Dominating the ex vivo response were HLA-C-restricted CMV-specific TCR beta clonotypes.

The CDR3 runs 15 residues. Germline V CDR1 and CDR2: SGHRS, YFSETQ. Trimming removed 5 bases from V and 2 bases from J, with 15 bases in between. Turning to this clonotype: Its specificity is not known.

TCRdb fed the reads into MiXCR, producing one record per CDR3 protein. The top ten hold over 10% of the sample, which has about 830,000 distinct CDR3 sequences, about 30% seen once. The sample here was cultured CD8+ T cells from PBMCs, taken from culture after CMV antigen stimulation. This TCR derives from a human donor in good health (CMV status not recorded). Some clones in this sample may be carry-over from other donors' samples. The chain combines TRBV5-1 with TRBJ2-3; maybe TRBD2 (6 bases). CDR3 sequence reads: CASRSRDSYTDTQYF. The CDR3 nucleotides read TGCGCCAGCAGATCCAGGGACTCATACACAGATACGCAGTATTTT.